Described below is a single T cell receptor (beta chain) sequence and its context. The repertoire was sequenced with immunoSEQ multiplex PCR; TCRdb's copy has only in-frame clones and lacks some. The sample records about 300,000 clones, roughly 86% being singletons. The record originates from a study of blood T cell repertoires in COVID-19. Background on the study: The origin of the acute and convalescent COVID-19 samples was the United States, Italy and Spain.

Trimming took 5 bases from V and 3 from J; bases not matched to a gene: 16. The CDR3 consists of 19 residues. From germline, CDR1 is KGHDR and CDR2 SFDVKD. The specimen was peripheral blood. J is TRBJ1-2 and V is TRBV24-1, with 11 bases aligning to TRBD1. The origin of this receptor is a woman in her 30s with COVID-19, enrolled during active disease. The CDR3 sequence: CATSAKGPGQGDSDYGYTF. In DNA form, the CDR3 reads TGTGCCACCAGTGCCAAGGGGCCGGGACAGGGGGACTCTGACTATGGCTACACCTTC.